The 19 T cell receptor beta chains presented below share a single source sample, sequenced in a study of T cell responses to AZD1222 COVID-19 vaccine. Using immunoSEQ multiplex PCR, the repertoire was profiled, and TCRdb retains in-frame clones only, with some absent. The sample contains over 150,000 clones, almost 90% of which appear only once. The sample was peripheral blood, taken on day 0 of AZD1222 vaccination. Every receptor here comes from an adult in good health.

The chain uses TRBV23-1 and TRBJ1-5, with D possibly matching TRBD1 (6 bases). TRBV23-1 is reported as an ORF; its role is uncertain. This CDR3 has 16 amino acids. The V end lost 4 bases, the J end lost 1 base, and 14 bases lay between the germline ends. CDR3 nucleotides: TGCGCCAGCAGTCCGCCAGGGGCTAGGAGCAATCAGCCCCAGCATTTT. It translates to CASSPPGARSNQPQHF.

The chain recombines TRBV4-1 with TRBJ2-1; TRBD1 might be the D (5 bases). This CDR3 is 15 amino acids long. The germline V gene encodes CDR1 MGHRA and CDR2 YSYEKL. Trimming took 0 bases from V and 5 from J, leaving 11 bases between them. The CDR3 DNA is TGCGCCAGCAGCCAAGACGGTCAGGGTAACAATGAGCAGTTCTTC. It yields the protein CASSQDGQGNNEQFF.

The chain is built from TRBV11-1 and TRBJ2-7; the D gene is possibly TRBD2 (5 bases). V was trimmed by 2 bases and J by 4 bases, leaving 12 bases between them. Germline CDR1 reads SGHAT; CDR2 reads FQDESV (reference sequence). The CDR3 loop spans 14 amino acids. The CDR3 DNA reads TGTGCCAGCAGCTTACGGGATCCTTATTACGAGCAGTACTTC. It encodes CASSLRDPYYEQYF.

This sequence joins TRBV4-1 and TRBJ2-7; 12 positions match TRBD2. Germline assignment: CDR1 MGHRA and CDR2 YSYEKL. The CDR3 covers 15 residues. The V and J ends lost 4 bases and 2 bases, in that order; junction bases with no gene match: 3. CDR3 in amino acids: CASSLSSGGAYEQYF. CDR3 DNA: TGCGCCAGCAGCCTCTCTAGCGGGGGGGCCTACGAGCAGTACTTC.

The rearrangement links TRBV5-1 to TRBJ1-3; 9 nucleotides match TRBD1. The CDR3 sequence is 15 residues long. Germline CDR1 and CDR2: SGHRS and YFSETQ. With 4 bases clipped from V and 4 bases from J, the junction kept 6 bases outside the gene matches. The DNA for the CDR3 is TGCGCCAGCAGCGCGGCGGGACAGGGAGGAAACACCATATATTTT. The encoded protein is CASSAAGQGGNTIYF.

The rearrangement links TRBV19 to TRBJ2-1; a weak D match, TRBD2 (6 bases). Trimming stripped 5 bases from V and 8 bases from J, with 19 bases between. Germline CDR1 is LNHDA and CDR2 is SQIVND (reference sequence). This CDR3 spans 15 amino acids. The CDR3 coding sequence is TGTGCCAGTAGTCAGGCGCACGGAGGGTTGTATGAGCAGTTCTTC. This translates into CASSQAHGGLYEQFF.

The chain joins TRBV5-1 to TRBJ1-3, with D possibly being TRBD1 (5 bases). This CDR3 has 14 amino acids. Germline V CDR1 and CDR2: SGHRS, YFSETQ. V shed 4 bases and J shed 3 bases, with 11 bases lying between them. CDR3 sequence reads: CASSRGPDGNTIYF. The CDR3 coding sequence is TGCGCCAGCAGCAGGGGACCGGATGGAAACACCATATATTTT.

V and J are TRBV3-1 (or the pseudogene TRBV3-2) and TRBJ1-2, with 8 nucleotides matching TRBD1. CDR3 size: 14 residues. CDR1 is LGHDT, CDR2 YNNKEL, per germline (reference sequence). Losses at the gene ends were 1 base for V and 4 bases for J; bases not matched to a gene: 2. The CDR3 is CASSQGTGLYGYTF. CDR3 nucleotide sequence: TGTGCCAGCAGCCAAGGGACAGGGCTCTATGGCTACACCTTC.

The chain uses TRBV2 and TRBJ2-5, with D uncertain. V dropped 6 bases and J dropped 1 base, with 12 bases sitting between them. Germline V gene lookup returns CDR1 SNHLY and CDR2 FYNNEI. CDR3 length equals 14 residues. CDR3 loop: CASRPRGLQETQYF. Written as DNA, the CDR3 is TGTGCCAGCAGACCTCGAGGCCTCCAAGAGACCCAGTACTTC.

J is TRBJ2-7 and V is TRBV5-1; possible D gene TRBD1, 6 bases. Germline lookup yields CDR1 SGHRS and CDR2 YFSETQ. V was clipped by 5 bases and J by 3 bases, with 15 bases between them. This CDR3 comprises 14 residues. CDR3 coding DNA: TGCGCCAGCAGGTCCGGGACACGAGTCTACGAGCAGTACTTC. It translates to CASRSGTRVYEQYF.

The chain carries TRBV7-8 and TRBJ1-5; 8 bases are a match to TRBD1. Trimming cost V 0 bases and J 2 bases; bases outside gene matches: 3. The CDR3 contains 16 residues. CDR1 and CDR2 from the germline V gene are SGHVS and FQNEAQ. The chain's CDR3 is CASSLAADRGNQPQHF. The CDR3 DNA reads as TGTGCCAGCAGCTTAGCGGCGGACAGGGGCAATCAGCCCCAGCATTTT.

The J gene is TRBJ1-1, the V gene TRBV5-1; 9 positions agree with TRBD1. This CDR3 has 15 amino acids. Germline loops: CDR1 SGHRS, CDR2 YFSETQ. The V segment lost 0 bases and the J segment 5 bases; nucleotides outside the gene matches: 5. The CDR3 DNA follows: TGCGCCAGCAGCTTGGGTGGACAGGGGTTGACTGAAGCTTTCTTT. Protein sequence: CASSLGGQGLTEAFF. Complete variable domain (other parts from reference TRBV5-1 and TRBJ1-1): KAGVTQTPRYLIKTRGQQVTLSCSPISGHRSVSWYQQTPGQGLQFLFEYFSETQRNKGNFPGRFSGRQFSNSRSEMNVSTLELGDSALYLCASSLGGQGLTEAFFGQGTRLTVV.

This chain uses TRBV21-1 with TRBJ1-2; the listed D gene, TRBD1, was not tested against the DNA. TRBV21-1 is designated a pseudogene. The CDR3 runs to 16 residues. The CDR3 bases are TGTGCCAGCAGCAAGGACAGCGTCGGGTTAGGCTATGGCTACACCTTC. Protein sequence: CASSKDSVGLGYGYTF.

The chain carries TRBV5-4 and TRBJ2-5; no clear D. V shed 3 bases and J shed 4 bases, with 10 bases lying between them. The CDR3 length is 13 residues. Germline V gene lookup returns CDR1 SGHNT and CDR2 YYREEE (reference sequence). Here the CDR3 reads CASSSMRPETQYF. Written as DNA, the CDR3 is TGTGCCAGCAGCTCCATGAGGCCAGAGACCCAGTACTTC.

The gene calls are TRBV28 and TRBJ1-4; D is perhaps TRBD1 (6 bases). This CDR3 contains 18 residues. From germline, CDR1 is MDHEN and CDR2 SYDVKM. V gave up 6 bases and J gave up 4 bases, with 24 bases separating them. Here the CDR3 DNA reads TGTGCCAGCAGCCCCCGAGGGGGGTACAAAATGGATAATGAAAAACTGTTTTTT. Translated: CASSPRGGYKMDNEKLFF. Based on the CDR3 plus reference TRBV28 and TRBJ1-4, the full variable domain is DVKVTQSSRYLVKRTGEKVFLECVQDMDHENMFWYRQDPGLGLRLIYFSYDVKMKEKGDIPEGYSVSREKKERFSLILESASTNQTSMYLCASSPRGGYKMDNEKLFFGSGTQLSVL.

This chain uses TRBV11-2 with TRBJ2-5; TRBD1 matches at 9 bases. The CDR3 is 14 amino acids. V shed 4 bases and J 2 bases; nucleotides not matched to a gene: 2. Germline CDR1 and CDR2: SGHAT and FQNNGV. CDR3 region: CASSSTGGQETQYF. The CDR3 DNA reads TGTGCCAGCAGCTCGACAGGGGGGCAAGAGACCCAGTACTTC.

This clone came up once. The V and J genes are TRBV25-1 and TRBJ2-7, with D possibly TRBD2 on 6 matching bases. This CDR3 spans 17 amino acids. Trimming left V 3 bases short and J 2 bases short, with 20 bases between. Germline CDR1 reads MGHDK; CDR2 reads SYGVNS. The CDR3 DNA follows: TGTGCCAGCAGTGACCATGGGGGAAAACGGGGGACCTACGAGCAGTACTTC. Amino acid sequence: CASSDHGGKRGTYEQYF.

This chain links TRBV21-1 with TRBJ2-7; the tabulated D call, TRBD2, remains unverified against the DNA. TRBV21-1 is a listed pseudogene. The CDR3 covers 11 residues. This chain's CDR3 is CASGLSYEQYF. The CDR3 nucleotides are TGTGCCAGCGGACTATCCTACGAGCAGTACTTC.

The CDR3 region is CASSNPDRNSPLHF. CDR3 nucleotides: TGCGCCAGCAGCAACCCTGATAGAAATTCACCCCTCCACTTT. The J gene is TRBJ1-6, the V gene TRBV5-1; D ambiguous. This CDR3 region has 14 residues. Germline lookup yields CDR1 SGHRS and CDR2 YFSETQ. V was clipped by 4 bases and J by 7 bases, with 12 bases between them.